This TCR beta chain was profiled in a study of cytomegalovirus exposure and HLA in healthy donors. On the study more broadly: Early released data had tens of millions of unique TCRs, all coming from HLA-typed donors.

The primer mix had 60 Vbeta and 13 Jbeta primers. Measured with immunoSEQ multiplex PCR; TCRdb has only the in-frame clones, and not every one. The table shows roughly 180,000 clones, with approximately 80% occurring only once. Study findings and constraints: Trimming of TCR beta V- and J-genes showed a link, identified in a later analysis, to a missense DCLRE1C variant.

At collection, donors were nominally healthy, but unrecorded immune exposures were probable. Of note for this clone: Its target is unknown.

The CDR3 consists of 14 residues. Trimming took 3 bases from V and 2 from J, leaving 12 bases between them. Germline V gene data show CDR1 as SGHTS and CDR2 as YDEGEE. The J gene is TRBJ2-7, the V gene TRBV5-8, with D possibly being TRBD1 (5 bases). The TCR sequence derives from a girl under 18 in good health and CMV-seropositive. The sequenced sample was PBMCs. CDR3: CASSSWTITYEQYF. The CDR3 region has the DNA TGTGCCAGCAGCTCGTGGACAATTACCTACGAGCAGTACTTC.